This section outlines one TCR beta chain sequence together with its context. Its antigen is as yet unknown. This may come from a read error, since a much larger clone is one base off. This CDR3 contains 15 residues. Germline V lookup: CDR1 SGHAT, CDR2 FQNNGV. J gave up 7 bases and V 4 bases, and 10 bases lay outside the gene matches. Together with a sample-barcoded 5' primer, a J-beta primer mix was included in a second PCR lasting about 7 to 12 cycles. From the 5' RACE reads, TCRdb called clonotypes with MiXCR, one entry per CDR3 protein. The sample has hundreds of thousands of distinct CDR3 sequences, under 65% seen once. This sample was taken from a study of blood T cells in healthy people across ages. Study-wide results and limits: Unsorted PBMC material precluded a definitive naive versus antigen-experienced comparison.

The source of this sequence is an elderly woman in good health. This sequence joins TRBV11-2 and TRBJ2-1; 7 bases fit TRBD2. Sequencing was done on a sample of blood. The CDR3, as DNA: TGTGCCAGCAGCTCGGTGCTTAGCGGGCGTAATGAGCAGTTCTTC. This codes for CASSSVLSGRNEQFF. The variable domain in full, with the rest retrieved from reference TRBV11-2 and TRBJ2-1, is EAGVAQSPRYKIIEKRQSVAFWCNPISGHATLYWYQQILGQGPKLLIQFQNNGVVDDSQLPKDRFSAERLKGVDSTLKIQPAKLEDSAVYLCASSSVLSGRNEQFFGPGTRLTVL.